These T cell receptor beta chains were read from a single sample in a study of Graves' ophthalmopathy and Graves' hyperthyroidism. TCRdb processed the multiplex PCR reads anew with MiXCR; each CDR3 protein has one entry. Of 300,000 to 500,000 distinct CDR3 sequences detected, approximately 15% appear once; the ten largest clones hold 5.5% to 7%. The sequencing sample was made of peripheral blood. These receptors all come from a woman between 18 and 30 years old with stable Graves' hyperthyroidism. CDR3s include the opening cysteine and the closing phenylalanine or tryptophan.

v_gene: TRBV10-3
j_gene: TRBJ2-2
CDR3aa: CAISGTLATPLNTGELFF

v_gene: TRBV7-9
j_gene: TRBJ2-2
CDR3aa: CATRRRVNTGELFF

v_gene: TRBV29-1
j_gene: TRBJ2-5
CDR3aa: CSVGTGGPETQYF

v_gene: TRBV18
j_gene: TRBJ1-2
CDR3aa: CASSPPGPFYGYTF

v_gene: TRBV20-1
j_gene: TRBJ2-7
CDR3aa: CSARGGVAGRVSDEQYF

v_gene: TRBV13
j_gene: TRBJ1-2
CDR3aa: CASSLGRADYSEGYTF

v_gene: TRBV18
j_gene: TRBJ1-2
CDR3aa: CASSPSTGGVGYTF

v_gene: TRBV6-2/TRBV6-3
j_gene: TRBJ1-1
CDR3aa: CASTPGQTLFLNTEAFF

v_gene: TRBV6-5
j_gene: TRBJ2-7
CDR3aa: CASSLRQDRSYEQYF

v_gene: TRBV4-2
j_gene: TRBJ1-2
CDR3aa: CASSQDREYGYTF

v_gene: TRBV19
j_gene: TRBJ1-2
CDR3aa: CASTFNRGRGDYGYTF

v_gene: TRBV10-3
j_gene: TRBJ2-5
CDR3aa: CAISESEGQETQYF

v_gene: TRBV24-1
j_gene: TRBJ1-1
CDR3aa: CATRDRGTEAFF

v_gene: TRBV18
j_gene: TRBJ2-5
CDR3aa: CASSPAGGRETQYF

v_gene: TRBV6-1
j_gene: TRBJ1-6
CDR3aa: CASQQRRNSYNSPLHF

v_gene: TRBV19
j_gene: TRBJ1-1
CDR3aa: CASSMGQGNTEAFF

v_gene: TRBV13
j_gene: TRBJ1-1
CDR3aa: CASSLEARTNTEAFF